This T cell receptor (beta chain) was observed in a study of T cell responses to AZD1222 COVID-19 vaccine. Findings and limits, study-wide: It should be noted that donors were predominantly white British and more often female, and clonal diversity was possibly underestimated. Researchers took repertoire samples only after the peak T cell response had come. Following two doses of AZD1222, Spike-specific TCR breadth and depth rose.

This clone was seen a handful of times. The antigen remains unidentified. Clones were read by immunoSEQ multiplex PCR, and TCRdb kept only the in-frame ones, dropping some. Of fewer than 200,000 clones in the sample, 80% to 95% were seen once. Germline V gene lookup returns CDR1 SNHLY and CDR2 FYNNEI. CDR3 length: 14 amino acids. Trimming shortened V by 6 bases and J by 3 bases, and 15 bases separated the two germline ends. The chain carries TRBV2 and TRBJ2-7; D gene unclear. This sequence originates from an adult in good health. The source material was peripheral blood, sampled on day 0 of AZD1222 vaccination. CDR3 amino acids: CASSPPQVSYEQYV. The CDR3, as DNA: TGTGCCAGCAGCCCCCCTCAGGTTAGCTACGAGCAGTACGTC.